This TCR beta chain was sequenced during a study of somatic mutations in cytotoxic T cells in rheumatoid arthritis. Looking at the study overall: The authors flow-sorted some V beta antibody-stained T-cell populations at nearly 100% purity, including V beta1+ cells that they sequenced for TCRB.

Concerning this clone: Its specificity is not known.

The study, taken as a whole, reports: For rheumatoid arthritis patients, the slight TRBV07 underrepresentation lacked multiple-comparison adjustment.

Data came from immunoSEQ multiplex PCR; TCRdb stores just in-frame clones and leaves some out. The sample records roughly 30,000 clones, approximately 78% being singletons. Germline V gene data show CDR1 as SGHKS and CDR2 as YYEKEE (reference sequence). The CDR3 runs 13 residues. V was clipped by 4 bases and J by 8 bases; unmatched bases: 7. Sequencing used CD8+ T cells sorted from blood. The TCR comes from an adult with rheumatoid arthritis. The chain links TRBV5-5 to TRBJ1-2; 8 positions match TRBD1. This CDR3 reads CASSPGQGLGYTF. CDR3 in DNA: TGTGCCAGCAGCCCCGGACAGGGACTGGGCTACACCTTC.